The 17 T cell receptor beta chains reported below all come from one sample, sequenced in a study of Ad26.COV2.S vaccination and SARS-CoV-2 variants. Treatment given: around 19 received Ad26.COV2.S at low or high dose, single or two shots; about 5 received placebo; per-sample allocation not given. Material that was analyzed had been drawn on day 63 after the first vaccine or placebo injection. This table comes from immunoSEQ multiplex PCR, and its TCRdb copy is limited to in-frame clones, with some not included. The sample shows about 350,000 clones, about 87% of them seen only once. The sample consisted of peripheral blood, taken in a trial of Ad26.COV2.S vaccine versus placebo. These receptors were obtained from a person between 18 and 60 years old who received the Ad26.COV2.S COVID-19 vaccine or a placebo.

The gene calls are TRBV9 and TRBJ2-2, with D possibly matching TRBD2 (7 bases). The CDR3 is 16 residues long. The V end was cut by 4 bases, the J end by 7 bases, with 20 bases between. Germline CDR1 reads SGDLS; CDR2 reads YYNGEE. CDR3 nucleotides: TGTGCCAGCAGCACCGGGGGGCAGGGGCTCAGCGGGGAGCTGTTTTTT. Translation: CASSTGGQGLSGELFF.

The chain links TRBV6-2 or TRBV6-3 to TRBJ2-7, with TRBD2 matching 7 bases. Germline CDR1 and CDR2: MNHEY and SVGEGT. Trimming took 4 bases from V and 0 from J; bases not matched to a gene: 6. The CDR3 length is 15 residues. This CDR3 reads CASSSLLANSYEQYF. The CDR3 DNA is TGTGCCAGCAGTTCCTTACTAGCGAACTCCTACGAGCAGTACTTC.

The genes are TRBV21-1 and TRBJ1-2. TRBV21-1 is a pseudogene locus. The CDR3 has 15 amino acids. CDR3 nucleotide sequence: TGTGCCAGCAGCAAAAGCGGGCAAGTACAATATGGCTACACCTTC. This encodes CASSKSGQVQYGYTF.

This rearrangement joins TRBV6-2 or TRBV6-3 to TRBJ2-1; no clear D. With 0 bases removed from V and 6 bases from J, the gap between germline ends came to 6 bases. Germline values: CDR1 MNHEY, CDR2 SVGEGT. The CDR3 loop spans 13 amino acids. The CDR3 is CASSYSGINEQFF. The CDR3 nucleotides read TGTGCCAGCAGTTACTCAGGGATCAATGAGCAGTTCTTC.

A single count supports this clone. This rearrangement joins TRBV7-2 to TRBJ2-1; 11 positions match TRBD2. The CDR3 extends over 17 amino acids. Germline lookup yields CDR1 SGHTA and CDR2 FQGNSA. Germline trimming cut 10 bases from V and 0 bases from J; bases unmatched to any gene: 11. CDR3 coding DNA: TGTGCCACCTCTCGACTAGCGGGGTCCGGCTCCTACAATGAGCAGTTCTTC. It yields the protein CATSRLAGSGSYNEQFF. The whole variable domain, filled in from reference TRBV7-2 and TRBJ2-1, reads GAGVSQSPSNKVTEKGKDVELRCDPISGHTALYWYRQSLGQGLEFLIYFQGNSAPDKSGLPSDRFSAERTGGSVSTLTIQRTQQEDSAVYLCATSRLAGSGSYNEQFFGPGTRLTVL.

The J gene is TRBJ2-1, the V gene TRBV9; D possibly corresponds to TRBD2 (6 bases). Between the trimmed V and J ends, which lost 3 bases and 3 bases, there was a span of 16 bases. The CDR3 is 16 residues long. Germline CDR1 SGDLS, CDR2 YYNGEE. The CDR3 nucleotides are TGTGCCAGCAGCGCGCCCGGGACTTCTTTCTACAATGAGCAGTTCTTC. Encoded protein: CASSAPGTSFYNEQFF.

V is TRBV6-2 or TRBV6-3 and J is TRBJ1-2; D unclear. The germline V gene encodes CDR1 MNHEY and CDR2 SVGEGT. This CDR3 has 12 amino acids. With 2 bases removed from V and 7 bases from J, the gap between germline ends came to 8 bases. CDR3 residues: CASSYRALGYTF. In nucleotides, the CDR3 is TGTGCCAGCAGTTACAGGGCTCTTGGCTACACCTTC.

The DNA for the CDR3 is TGTGCCAGCAGCTTGCGTACTCGGAGCTCCTACAATGAGCAGTTCTTC. Translating gives CASSLRTRSSYNEQFF. The J gene is TRBJ2-1, the V gene TRBV7-3; D is ambiguous. V was clipped by 3 bases and J by 0 bases, with 12 bases between them. The CDR3 is 16 residues long. The V gene's germline CDR1 is SGHTA and CDR2 FQGTGA.

This clone appeared once. The chain links TRBV4-2 to TRBJ2-2, with D unclear. The CDR3 is made up of 16 amino acids. The V gene's germline CDR1 is LGHNA and CDR2 YNFKEQ. Trimming shortened V by 0 bases and J by 1 base, and 9 bases separated the two germline ends. DNA of the CDR3: TGTGCCAGCAGCCAAGATTTGGCAGGGAACACCGGGGAGCTGTTTTTT. Translating gives CASSQDLAGNTGELFF.

This chain connects TRBV5-6 to TRBJ2-5; TRBD1 is a possible D gene (5 bases). The CDR3 totals 17 residues. V was clipped by 3 bases and J by 0 bases, with 18 bases between them. Germline V gives CDR1 SGHDT, CDR2 YYEEEE. The CDR3 protein is CASSSSRTSVYQETQYF. In DNA, the CDR3 is TGTGCCAGCAGCTCGTCCCGGACAAGTGTGTACCAAGAGACCCAGTACTTC.

The V and J genes are TRBV19 and TRBJ1-2; maybe TRBD1 (5 bases). The CDR3 runs to 16 residues. Trimming took 1 base from V and 2 from J, leaving 14 bases between them. Germline loops: CDR1 LNHDA, CDR2 SQIVND (reference sequence). DNA of the CDR3: TGTGCCAGTAGTATAGTGGGGGGAAGAAGGAACTATGGCTACACCTTC. As protein: CASSIVGGRRNYGYTF.

The rearrangement joins TRBV14 to TRBJ1-6; no clear D. The CDR3 sequence is 15 residues long. V lost 3 bases and J lost 11, with 17 bases in between. CDR1 SGHDN and CDR2 FVKESK come from the germline V gene. CDR3 DNA sequence: TGTGCCAGCAGCCAGGATGGGCTCGCGGGTGCACCCCTCCACTTT. Protein sequence: CASSQDGLAGAPLHF.

This clone appeared once. This chain connects TRBV2 to TRBJ1-2; unclear D gene. CDR1 is SNHLY, CDR2 FYNNEI, per germline. The germline V and J ends were trimmed by 6 bases and 0 bases, with 14 bases remaining between them. This CDR3 has 15 amino acids. The CDR3 here is CASSPPQNPNYGYTF. The DNA for the CDR3 is TGTGCCAGCAGCCCCCCACAGAACCCTAACTATGGCTACACCTTC.

V and J are TRBV18 and TRBJ2-7; tentative D call: TRBD1 (7 bases). The ends were cut back, 4 bases at V and 6 bases at J, with 13 bases in the middle. Germline CDR1 KGHSH, CDR2 LQKENI. CDR3 length: 13 amino acids. The CDR3 loop reads CASSLGQEGEQYF. As DNA, the CDR3 is TGTGCCAGCTCACTCGGACAGGAGGGCGAGCAGTACTTC.

The chain employs TRBV7-2 and TRBJ1-5, with TRBD1 identical over 7 bases. The CDR3 length is 16 residues. The V gene's germline CDR1 is SGHTA and CDR2 FQGNSA. V lost 6 bases to trimming and J lost 0 bases; unmatched junction nucleotides: 8. The chain's CDR3 is CASSLTGQYSNQPQHF. DNA for the CDR3: TGTGCCAGCAGTCTCACGGGACAGTATAGCAATCAGCCCCAGCATTTT.

The chain links TRBV4-3 to TRBJ1-5; D not certain. The CDR3 is 15 residues long. The ends were cut back, 1 base at V and 0 bases at J, with 7 bases in the middle. Germline V gene data show CDR1 as LGHNA and CDR2 as YSLEER. The CDR3 DNA reads as TGCGCCAGCAGCCAAGCCATACATAGCAATCAGCCCCAGCATTTT. Translation: CASSQAIHSNQPQHF.

In this sample, this clone turned up once. The chain employs TRBV5-1 and TRBJ2-5, with TRBD1 matching over 11 bases. This CDR3 region has 16 residues. The V gene's germline CDR1 is SGHRS and CDR2 YFSETQ. With V trimmed by 4 bases and J by 0 bases, 5 bases remained unmatched. CDR3 sequence (DNA): TGCGCCAGCAGCCCGAGGACAGGGGGCGACCAAGAGACCCAGTACTTC. Its translation is CASSPRTGGDQETQYF.